The rows below give T cell receptor beta chains drawn from one sample of a study of blood T cell repertoires in COVID-19. Here immunoSEQ multiplex PCR was the method, and the copy in TCRdb shows in-frame clones only, minus some. The sample shows 140,000 to 150,000 clones, over 70% of them seen only once. The sequenced material came from peripheral blood. The receptor source for this set is a woman aged 55-69 years with acute or convalescent COVID-19. The CDR3 runs from the conserved cysteine through the conserved F or W. The D gene is left open where the match is weak. The size field is filled for only some rows; it gives once, few, many or a size class.

d_gene: TRBD2
j_gene: TRBJ2-5
v_gene: TRBV5-1
abundance: -
CDR3aa: CASSLASGRSETQYF
CDR3nt: TGCGCCAGCAGCTTGGCTAGCGGGAGGTCAGAGACCCAGTACTTC

d_gene: -
j_gene: TRBJ1-1
v_gene: TRBV6-5
abundance: -
CDR3aa: CASSRTDHNTEAFF
CDR3nt: TGTGCCAGCAGCAGGACAGACCATAACACTGAAGCTTTCTTT

d_gene: -
j_gene: TRBJ1-6
v_gene: TRBV7-8
abundance: -
CDR3aa: CASSVSSHGYNSPLHF
CDR3nt: TGTGCCAGCAGCGTCTCTTCTCACGGCTATAATTCACCCCTCCACTTT

d_gene: TRBD1
j_gene: TRBJ2-3
v_gene: TRBV11-3
abundance: -
CDR3aa: CASSLEGTASTDTQYF
CDR3nt: TGTGCCAGCAGCTTAGAAGGGACAGCTAGCACAGATACGCAGTATTTT

d_gene: -
j_gene: TRBJ1-6
v_gene: TRBV6-6
abundance: -
CDR3aa: CASSRGRSPLHF
CDR3nt: TGTGCCAGCAGCAGAGGGAGATCACCCCTCCACTTT

d_gene: -
j_gene: TRBJ1-5
v_gene: TRBV19
abundance: -
CDR3aa: CASSIFGQSNQPQHF
CDR3nt: TGTGCCAGTAGTATCTTTGGACAGAGCAATCAGCCCCAGCATTTT

d_gene: -
j_gene: TRBJ1-3
v_gene: TRBV19
abundance: -
CDR3aa: CASSSPRASGNTIYF
CDR3nt: TGTGCCAGTAGTTCTCCCAGGGCTTCCGGAAACACCATATATTTT

d_gene: TRBD2
j_gene: TRBJ2-3
v_gene: TRBV5-4
abundance: once
CDR3aa: CASTRGVGGDTQYF
CDR3nt: TGTGCCAGCACGCGGGGGGTGGGCGGAGATACGCAGTATTTT

d_gene: -
j_gene: TRBJ2-7
v_gene: TRBV7-3
abundance: -
CDR3aa: CASSLQPTGTYEQYF
CDR3nt: TGTGCCAGCAGCTTACAACCTACCGGGACCTACGAGCAGTACTTC

d_gene: -
j_gene: TRBJ2-1
v_gene: TRBV19
abundance: -
CDR3aa: CASSIAGVTYNEQFF
CDR3nt: TGTGCCAGTAGTATAGCGGGAGTTACCTACAATGAGCAGTTCTTC

d_gene: TRBD1
j_gene: TRBJ2-7
v_gene: TRBV3-1/TRBV3-2
abundance: once
CDR3aa: CASSARDSLSYEQYF
CDR3nt: TGTGCCAGCAGTGCCCGGGACAGCCTCTCCTACGAGCAGTACTTC

d_gene: TRBD2
j_gene: TRBJ2-7
v_gene: TRBV4-2
abundance: -
CDR3aa: CASSQLAGAYEQYF
CDR3nt: TGTGCCAGCAGCCAACTAGCGGGGGCCTACGAGCAGTACTTC

d_gene: TRBD1
j_gene: TRBJ1-2
v_gene: TRBV5-1
abundance: -
CDR3aa: CASSLAQTGSGYTF
CDR3nt: TGCGCCAGCAGCTTGGCCCAGACAGGGAGCGGCTACACCTTC

d_gene: -
j_gene: TRBJ1-1
v_gene: TRBV10-3
abundance: -
CDR3aa: CAAMTVNTEAFF
CDR3nt: TGTGCCGCCATGACAGTTAACACTGAAGCTTTCTTT

d_gene: -
j_gene: TRBJ1-5
v_gene: TRBV18
abundance: once
CDR3aa: CASSPEDRSSNQPQHF
CDR3nt: TGTGCCAGCTCACCCGAGGACAGATCTAGCAATCAGCCCCAGCATTTT

d_gene: -
j_gene: TRBJ2-4
v_gene: TRBV6-1
abundance: many
CDR3aa: CASSDAGIAKNIQYF
CDR3nt: TGTGCCAGCAGTGATGCGGGAATAGCCAAAAACATTCAGTACTTC

d_gene: -
j_gene: TRBJ1-1
v_gene: TRBV28
abundance: -
CDR3aa: CASSRWRSTEAFF
CDR3nt: TGTGCCAGCAGCCGTTGGCGGAGCACTGAAGCTTTCTTT

d_gene: TRBD1
j_gene: TRBJ2-1
v_gene: TRBV19
abundance: -
CDR3aa: CASTAGGRREQFF
CDR3nt: TGTGCCAGTACCGCAGGGGGACGCCGTGAGCAGTTCTTC